This T cell receptor (beta chain) was captured by sequencing in a study of T cell responses to AZD1222 COVID-19 vaccine. The method was immunoSEQ multiplex PCR; TCRdb's version includes in-frame clones alone and lacks a portion of them. The sample records over 95,000 clones, roughly nine tenths being singletons. The table lists this clone with a count of one. Antigen: not known. The germline gives CDR1 SGHNT, CDR2 YYREEE (reference sequence). This CDR3 has 15 amino acids. The germline V and J ends were trimmed by 0 bases and 0 bases, with 7 bases remaining between them. Overall study findings and caveats: In all cases, repertoires were sampled only after the peak T cell response. In a largely white British group with more females than males, clonal diversity was possibly underestimated. Vaccine-associated CD4 TCRs ranged over spike, dominating at 160-218 and 743-854.

The chain joins TRBV5-4 to TRBJ1-3; D is uncertain. The TCR comes from an adult in good health. The sample was peripheral blood, taken on day 0 of AZD1222 vaccination. In DNA form, the CDR3 reads TGTGCCAGCAGCTTGGGGACCGGCTCTGGAAACACCATATATTTT. Protein: CASSLGTGSGNTIYF. Full variable domain (outside the CDR3, taken from reference TRBV5-4 and TRBJ1-3): ETGVTQSPTHLIKTRGQQVTLRCSSQSGHNTVSWYQQALGQGPQFIFQYYREEENGRGNFPPRFSGLQFPNYSSELNVNALELDDSALYLCASSLGTGSGNTIYFGEGSWLTVV.